The clone carrying this T cell receptor (beta chain) was picked up one time. Repertoires were generated with immunoSEQ multiplex PCR, while TCRdb's copy carries only in-frame clones and drops some. The data contain tens of thousands of clones, roughly 85% of them singletons. The sample is drawn from a study of CD4 T cells in relation to SARS-CoV-2 and coronaviruses. Germline V gene data show CDR1 as SGDLS and CDR2 as YYNGEE. Losses at the gene ends were 3 bases for V and 7 bases for J; bases not matched to a gene: 8. The CDR3 is 16 residues long. CD4+ T cells from unexposed donors were obtained before the COVID-19 pandemic (2011-2018).

The TCR sequence derives from a human donor in good health. The genes are TRBV9 and TRBJ2-1, with 12 bases aligning to TRBD2. Sample: memory CD4+ T cells from PBMCs. The CDR3 coding sequence is TGTGCCAGCAGCGCTCCCCCTAGCGGGAGGGTAAATGAGCAGTTCTTC. The encoded protein is CASSAPPSGRVNEQFF.